What follows describes a single TCR beta chain. The antigen is not known. This entry comes from a study of monozygotic twins with inflammatory bowel disease. Study-level points and caveats: IBD patients, compared with healthy twins, shared fewer clonotypes with others (especially with disease activity).

UMIs with a 6-nucleotide sample barcode were added by template switching. PCR of TCRalpha and TCRbeta cDNA was nested, with two rounds of around 16 and 10 cycles. TCRdb re-called the 5' RACE reads, yielding one record per CDR3 amino acid sequence without DNA. The sample data list some 330,000 distinct CDR3 sequences. What was sequenced was blood. The receptor comes from a human donor with ulcerative colitis or Crohn's disease, or a healthy co-twin of an affected twin (not recorded which).

This chain's CDR3 is CASSPQRKSQETQYF. This rearrangement joins TRBV6-1 to TRBJ2-5. The germline V gene encodes CDR1 MNHNS and CDR2 SASEGT. This CDR3 is 15 amino acids long.